Presented here are 31 T cell receptor beta chains from one specimen sequenced in a study of shared clonotypes between healthy human individuals. Libraries were prepared by immunoSEQ multiplex PCR; TCRdb keeps only in-frame clonotypes and omits some of them. The table records over 850,000 clones, 75% to 80% of them present only once. Sequenced sample: memory CD4+ T cells from PBMCs. Described subset: CD45RA-negative fraction. Source of these receptors: a young man in good health. Some clones in this sample may be carry-over from other donors' samples.

The chain combines TRBV5-1 with TRBJ1-2, with D hard to call. V lost 3 bases and J lost 6, with 15 bases in between. Per the germline V gene, CDR1 is SGHRS and CDR2 is YFSETQ. CDR3 length: 14 amino acids. Here the CDR3 reads CASSWSGLWDGYTF. The CDR3 DNA is TGCGCCAGCAGCTGGTCCGGGTTATGGGATGGCTACACCTTC.

The chain is built from TRBV28 and TRBJ1-2; D not resolved. This CDR3 has 12 residues. Germline-derived CDR1 and CDR2 are MDHEN and SYDVKM. V was trimmed by 2 bases and J by 7 bases, leaving 8 bases between them. This CDR3 is CASSLRTIGYTF. CDR3 sequence (DNA): TGTGCCAGCAGTTTAAGGACGATTGGCTACACCTTC.

The gene calls are TRBV4-3 and TRBJ1-1, with 9 bases fitting TRBD1. Germline assignment: CDR1 LGHNA and CDR2 YSLEER. This CDR3 is built from 17 residues. The V gene end was trimmed by 4 bases and the J gene end by 4 bases; junction bases not matched to a gene: 13. CDR3 residues: CASSRPRIETGGTEAFF. CDR3 DNA: TGCGCCAGCAGCCGTCCTCGTATAGAGACAGGGGGCACTGAAGCTTTCTTT.

The rearrangement uses TRBV20-1 and TRBJ2-1; D is undetermined. CDR1 DFQATT and CDR2 SNEGSKA come from the germline V gene (reference sequence). V gave up 6 bases and J gave up 7 bases, with 7 bases separating them. CDR3 length: 10 residues. The CDR3 reads CSAVKNEQFF. CDR3 bases: TGCAGTGCCGTGAAAAATGAGCAGTTCTTC.

A word on this clone: Other DNA variants within this sample encode the same CDR3. V gene TRBV20-1 combines with J gene TRBJ2-5, with D hard to call. V was clipped by 5 bases and J by 5 bases, with 9 bases between them. CDR1 and CDR2 from the germline V gene are DFQATT and SNEGSKA (reference sequence). The CDR3 has 11 residues. Written as DNA, the CDR3 is TGCAGTGCTCCCAACCTGGAGACCCAGTACTTC. This gives the protein CSAPNLETQYF.

The chain employs TRBV4-3 and TRBJ2-5; a possible D gene is TRBD1 (7 bases). Germline CDR1 reads LGHNA; CDR2 reads YSLEER. This CDR3 spans 18 amino acids. V lost 2 bases to trimming and J lost 2 bases, with 21 bases between them. CDR3 sequence reads: CASSQFSSAGTEQETQYF. In DNA, the CDR3 is TGCGCCAGCAGCCAATTCTCTTCCGCGGGGACAGAGCAAGAGACCCAGTACTTC.

The chain links TRBV15 to TRBJ2-5; D may correspond to TRBD1 or TRBD2 (5 bases each). The CDR3 totals 15 residues. Trimming cost V 7 bases and J 4 bases, with 19 bases left between them. The germline V gene has CDR1 LNHNV and CDR2 YYDKDF (reference sequence). Here the CDR3 reads CATKIVGASGETQYF. In nucleotides, the CDR3 is TGTGCCACCAAGATTGTAGGGGCCAGCGGAGAGACCCAGTACTTC. The complete variable domain, with remaining parts taken from reference TRBV15 and TRBJ2-5, reads DAMVIQNPRYQVTQFGKPVTLSCSQTLNHNVMYWYQQKSSQAPKLLFHYYDKDFNNEADTPDNFQSRRPNTSFCFLDIRSPGLGDTAMYLCATKIVGASGETQYFGPGTRLLVL.

This clone was picked up a small number of times. This chain uses TRBV6-1 with TRBJ1-5, with D possibly matching TRBD1 (5 bases). The germline CDR1 and CDR2 sequences are MNHNS and SASEGT. The CDR3 length is 13 residues. Trimming stripped 3 bases from V and 11 bases from J, with 14 bases between. This CDR3 is CASSEGLPGTQHF. CDR3 nucleotide sequence: TGTGCCAGCAGTGAGGGACTCCCGGGGACCCAGCATTTT.

The rearrangement joins TRBV19 to TRBJ2-6; D is ambiguous. The germline V gene encodes CDR1 LNHDA and CDR2 SQIVND (reference sequence). Trimming took 4 bases from V and 0 from J, leaving 19 bases between them. The CDR3 contains 19 residues. In nucleotides, the CDR3 is TGTGCCAGTAGTACCTACGCTCCGACTGTCAGCTCTGGGGCCAACGTCCTGACTTTC. Translation gives CASSTYAPTVSSGANVLTF.

There are a few counts of this clone. Other DNA sequences within the sample encode an identical CDR3. As DNA, the CDR3 is TGTGCCAGCAGTGAAGAGGGTAACTATGGCTACACCTTC. Its protein product is CASSEEGNYGYTF. The chain recombines TRBV2 with TRBJ1-2; D gene ambiguous. Trimming cost V 1 base and J 1 base, with 4 bases left between them. Germline-derived CDR1 and CDR2 are SNHLY and FYNNEI. This CDR3 has 13 residues. The entire variable domain, with the rest obtained from reference TRBV2 and TRBJ1-2, is as follows: EPEVTQTPSHQVTQMGQEVILRCVPISNHLYFYWYRQILGQKVEFLVSFYNNEISEKSEIFDDQFSVERPDGSNFTLKIRSTKLEDSAMYFCASSEEGNYGYTFGSGTRLTVV.

The rearrangement joins TRBV7-2 to TRBJ1-4; maybe TRBD1 (5 bases). The CDR3 totals 13 residues. The V and J ends lost 0 bases and 13 bases respectively, with 12 bases between them. Per the germline V gene, CDR1 is SGHTA and CDR2 is FQGNSA. DNA of the CDR3: TGTGCCAGCAGCTTAGCTTATTCCGACAGACTGTTTTTT. Translated, it gives CASSLAYSDRLFF.

The gene calls are TRBV23-1 and TRBJ1-1; 8 bases are shared with TRBD1. TRBV23-1 is known as an ORF, though its function is uncertain. The CDR3 has 14 amino acids. V lost 0 bases, J lost 3 bases, and 0 bases stayed unmatched. CDR3 loop: CASSQSRGHTEAFF. CDR3 coding DNA: TGCGCCAGCAGTCAATCCAGGGGGCACACTGAAGCTTTCTTT.

The chain has TRBV6-5 and TRBJ1-6; weak D call: TRBD1 (5 bases). CDR1 and CDR2 (germline): MNHEY, SVGAGI. The germline V and J ends were trimmed by 2 bases and 11 bases, with 13 bases remaining between them. The CDR3 totals 14 residues. For the CDR3, the DNA is TGTGCCAGCAGTTACGGGGCAGGGTTGACACCCCTCCACTTT. Its protein product is CASSYGAGLTPLHF.

The chain joins TRBV27 to TRBJ2-2; TRBD2 is a possible D gene (6 bases). From germline, CDR1 is MNHEY and CDR2 SMNVEV (reference sequence). Trimming removed 7 bases at V and 5 bases at J, with 11 bases between. The CDR3 contains 13 residues. CDR3 region: CASKPTRTGELFF. CDR3 bases: TGTGCCAGCAAACCGACTAGGACCGGGGAGCTGTTTTTT.

In regard to this clone: The sample has other DNA sequences that encode this CDR3 too. V is TRBV5-1 and J is TRBJ2-7; no clear D. CDR1 is SGHRS and CDR2 is YFSETQ in the germline V gene. This CDR3 region has 13 residues. Trimming removed 2 bases at V and 2 bases at J, with 8 bases between. CDR3 bases: TGCGCCAGCAGCTTTGACGGAACCTACGAGCAGTACTTC. Translated: CASSFDGTYEQYF.

The V and J genes are TRBV6-1 and TRBJ2-7; 9 bases fit TRBD2. Trimming took 4 bases from V and 3 from J; bases not matched to a gene: 7. The CDR3 sequence is 15 residues long. In germline, CDR1 is MNHNS, CDR2 SASEGT. CDR3 bases: TGTGCCAGCAGTGTCGTAGCGGGAGTTGGCTACGAGCAGTACTTC. This encodes CASSVVAGVGYEQYF.

This clone was recorded only once. The chain recombines TRBV7-8 with TRBJ1-4; D not resolved. Germline assignment: CDR1 SGHVS and CDR2 FQNEAQ. V gave up 5 bases and J gave up 8 bases, with 21 bases separating them. This CDR3 contains 16 residues. The CDR3 spells CASSPNWQAESEKLFF. The CDR3, as DNA: TGTGCCAGCAGCCCTAATTGGCAGGCAGAGTCAGAAAAACTGTTTTTT.

J is TRBJ2-3 and V is TRBV25-1; D gene uncertain. Germline values: CDR1 MGHDK, CDR2 SYGVNS. The CDR3 contains 15 residues. The V and J ends lost 2 bases and 2 bases respectively, with 11 bases between them. CDR3 coding DNA: TGTGCCAGCAGTGAACGGAACAGACTCACAGATACGCAGTATTTT. It is translated as CASSERNRLTDTQYF.

The gene calls are TRBV28 and TRBJ1-5; 8 bases align to TRBD1. This CDR3 comprises 15 residues. Trimming at V came to 3 bases and at J to 5 bases, leaving 6 bases not matched to a gene. Looked up from germline, CDR1 is MDHEN and CDR2 is SYDVKM. The CDR3 coding sequence is TGTGCCAGCAGTTTCCCCGGACAGGGCTATCAGCCCCAGCATTTT. Translation gives CASSFPGQGYQPQHF. Drawing the rest from reference TRBV28 and TRBJ1-5, the complete variable domain is DVKVTQSSRYLVKRTGEKVFLECVQDMDHENMFWYRQDPGLGLRLIYFSYDVKMKEKGDIPEGYSVSREKKERFSLILESASTNQTSMYLCASSFPGQGYQPQHFGDGTRLSIL.

This clone showed up many times. In the same sample, other DNA sequences code for this CDR3. V is TRBV7-3 and J is TRBJ1-1; tentatively, D is TRBD1 (5 bases). The CDR3 has 14 amino acids. The germline gives CDR1 SGHTA, CDR2 FQGTGA. The germline V and J ends were trimmed by 1 base and 1 base, with 7 bases remaining between them. DNA for the CDR3: TGTGCCAGCAGCTTAAGGGGGGAGAACACTGAAGCTTTCTTT. Translated, it gives CASSLRGENTEAFF.

The V gene is TRBV5-1, the J gene TRBJ2-1, with 11 bases identical to TRBD2. CDR1 and CDR2 from the germline V gene are SGHRS and YFSETQ. V lost 4 bases, J lost 6 bases, and 9 bases stayed unmatched. The CDR3 extends over 16 amino acids. The CDR3 sequence: CASSQFLAGGPNEQFF. CDR3 coding DNA: TGCGCCAGCAGCCAATTCCTAGCGGGAGGACCCAATGAGCAGTTCTTC.

The gene calls are TRBV28 and TRBJ2-1; 7 nucleotides agree with TRBD1. Germline values: CDR1 MDHEN, CDR2 SYDVKM. Losses at the gene ends were 2 bases for V and 10 bases for J; bases not matched to a gene: 2. This CDR3 is built from 12 residues. CDR3 nucleotide sequence: TGTGCCAGCAGTTTACCGGGACAGGAGCAGTTCTTC. Its translation: CASSLPGQEQFF.

The V and J genes are TRBV7-9 and TRBJ2-7; D may correspond to TRBD1 or TRBD2 (6 bases each). CDR1 and CDR2 from the germline V gene are SEHNR and FQNEAQ (reference sequence). CDR3 length equals 15 residues. The ends were cut back, 4 bases at V and 5 bases at J, with 18 bases in the middle. CDR3 protein: CASSSRAGGSDEQYF. Here the CDR3 DNA reads TGTGCCAGCAGCTCTAGGGCCGGGGGCAGCGACGAGCAGTACTTC.

V is TRBV4-1 and J is TRBJ2-1; TRBD1 aligns across 7 bases. Germline lookup yields CDR1 MGHRA and CDR2 YSYEKL. The CDR3 sequence is 13 residues long. The junction had 7 bases not matched to a gene; V was cut back by 3 bases and J by 11 bases. The CDR3 DNA reads TGCGCCAGCAGCCATCAGACAGGGAATAAGCAGTTCTTC. Its protein is CASSHQTGNKQFF.

The chain carries TRBV6-1 and TRBJ2-7, with D perhaps TRBD1 (9 bases). Trimming removed 4 bases from V and 4 bases from J, with 17 bases in between. Germline V gene lookup returns CDR1 MNHNS and CDR2 SASEGT. The CDR3 extends over 15 amino acids. CDR3 protein: CASSGTGAGGYEQYF. The CDR3 DNA sequence: TGTGCCAGCAGTGGGACAGGGGCGGGGGGATACGAGCAGTACTTC.

The chain has TRBV10-1 and TRBJ1-1; 7 nucleotides match TRBD1. The CDR3 is 15 amino acids. The V and J ends lost 9 bases and 0 bases, in that order; junction bases with no gene match: 10. Per germline, CDR1 WNHNN and CDR2 SYGVQD (reference sequence). The CDR3 nucleotides read TGCGCCAGTTCAAACAGGGGCCGCATGAACACTGAAGCTTTCTTT. This translates into CASSNRGRMNTEAFF.

The V call is TRBV7-2, the J call TRBJ2-3; D remains unclear. Germline CDR1 and CDR2: SGHTA and FQGNSA. There are 14 residues in the CDR3. V was clipped by 3 bases and J by 4 bases, with 11 bases between them. The CDR3 nucleotides are TGTGCCAGCAGCTTGCTTGGGCGCCCAGATACGCAGTATTTT. It codes for CASSLLGRPDTQYF.

V gene TRBV2 combines with J gene TRBJ1-6; a weak D match, TRBD1 (5 bases). This CDR3 contains 15 residues. The germline CDR1 and CDR2 sequences are SNHLY and FYNNEI. V was clipped by 4 bases and J by 4 bases, with 11 bases between them. In nucleotides, the CDR3 is TGTGCCAGCAGTGCAGGGATGTTTTATAATTCACCCCTCCACTTT. As protein: CASSAGMFYNSPLHF.

The rearrangement joins TRBV27 to TRBJ2-7, with TRBD2 matching 10 bases. Per germline, CDR1 MNHEY and CDR2 SMNVEV (reference sequence). The CDR3 loop spans 16 amino acids. V shed 5 bases, J shed 7 bases, and the junction held 14 bases outside the gene matches. CDR3 coding DNA: TGTGCCAGCAGTCCCGGGGAAGCGGGAGGGCCTGGGGAGCAGTACTTC. This gives the protein CASSPGEAGGPGEQYF.

The chain joins TRBV6-6 to TRBJ2-1, with a weak D call TRBD2 (6 bases). This CDR3 region has 14 residues. Germline V gene sequence: CDR1 MNHNY, CDR2 SVGAGI (reference sequence). V was trimmed by 3 bases and J by 3 bases, leaving 9 bases between them. The DNA for the CDR3 is TGTGCCAGCAGTTATTTGGGGGGCTACAATGAGCAGTTCTTC. This gives the protein CASSYLGGYNEQFF.

V is TRBV19 and J is TRBJ2-6; D perhaps matches TRBD1 (5 bases). The length of the CDR3 is 17 residues. Trimming pared 3 bases from V and 2 bases from J, leaving 14 bases between. Germline V gene lookup returns CDR1 LNHDA and CDR2 SQIVND (reference sequence). CDR3 protein: CASSIKGKEAGANVLTF. DNA of the CDR3: TGTGCCAGTAGTATCAAGGGGAAAGAGGCTGGGGCCAACGTCCTGACTTTC.